This T cell receptor (beta chain) was retrieved from a study of cytomegalovirus exposure and HLA in healthy donors. Regarding the study as a whole: In a later analysis, common viral pathogens appeared linked to several of the most significant clusters.

A remark on this clone: What it binds is not known.

It was with 60 Vbeta and 13 Jbeta primers that the PCR ran. Using immunoSEQ multiplex PCR, the repertoire was profiled, and TCRdb retains in-frame clones only, with some absent. The profile covers over 35,000 clones, with 68% appearing a single time and around 4% taken by the ten largest. V was clipped by 3 bases and J by 6 bases, with 15 bases between them. This CDR3 contains 14 residues. Germline CDR1 SEHNR, CDR2 FQNEAQ (reference sequence). This chain joins TRBV7-9 and TRBJ2-7; possibly TRBD1 for D (5 bases). Sequenced sample: PBMCs. This TCR was sampled from a man between 35 and 55 years old in good health and CMV-seronegative. The DNA of the CDR3 is TGTGCCAGCAGCTTCGGCAGGGATTTGGGCGAGCAGTACTTC. Amino acid sequence: CASSFGRDLGEQYF.